This T cell receptor (beta chain) was sequenced in a study of blood T cell repertoires in COVID-19. Overall study context: The origin of the acute and convalescent COVID-19 samples was the United States, Italy and Spain. Sources were T cells, B-cell-depleted T cells, or PBMCs; the material itself was cDNA or gDNA.

The data were produced by immunoSEQ multiplex PCR, yet TCRdb's version contains in-frame clones alone and is incomplete. The sample holds 80,000 to 95,000 clones, around 80% seen once. Trimming removed 1 base at V and 7 bases at J, with 14 bases between. The CDR3 loop spans 15 amino acids. Germline values: CDR1 SGHTA, CDR2 FQGNSA. The sample taken for sequencing was peripheral blood. This TCR was recovered from a woman at least 80 years old with active or convalescent COVID-19. This sequence joins TRBV7-2 and TRBJ2-1; perhaps TRBD1 as D (5 bases). CDR3 coding DNA: TGTGCCAGCAGCTTAGAAGCAGGGCGGTGGAATGAGCAGTTCTTC. It specifies CASSLEAGRWNEQFF.